This paragraph covers one T cell receptor beta chain sequence. The data were produced by immunoSEQ multiplex PCR, yet TCRdb's version contains in-frame clones alone and is incomplete. Of 76,000 or so clones in the sample, roughly nine tenths were seen once. This entry is derived from a study of blood T cell repertoires in COVID-19. Sequenced material: peripheral blood. This TCR was sampled from a man aged 25-40 years with acute or convalescent COVID-19.

CDR3 in amino acids: CAWSRSGGAGYEQYF. CDR3 bases: TGTGCCTGGAGTCGTTCGGGGGGCGCAGGGTACGAGCAGTACTTC. The chain uses TRBV30 and TRBJ2-7, with D possibly TRBD2 on 7 matching bases. There are 15 residues in the CDR3. V was trimmed by 2 bases and J by 4 bases, leaving 18 bases between them. The germline CDR1 and CDR2 sequences are GTSNPN and SVGIG (reference sequence).